This T cell receptor (beta chain) was sequenced in a study of patients and donors after allogeneic stem cell transplantation. In TCRdb, the RT-PCR reads were re-called with MiXCR into one record per CDR3 protein. The top ten clones hold roughly a quarter of a sample with 160,000 or so distinct CDR3 sequences, about 24% of them seen once. In this sample, this clonotype turned up a few times. Germline CDR1 DFQATT, CDR2 SNEGSKA (reference sequence). V shed 6 bases and J 12 bases; nucleotides not matched to a gene: 16. This CDR3 comprises 15 residues. Sample: blood, either unsorted or a sorted T cell fraction (not recorded which). This receptor was identified in a human donor who was either an allogeneic HSCT recipient or a stem cell or donor lymphocyte infusion donor (not recorded which). It is not recorded whose cells these are; they may come from a transplant donor. V and J are TRBV20-1 and TRBJ2-1; TRBD1 matches 11 bases. As DNA, the CDR3 is TGCAGTGCGCAACCGGGACAGGGGGTTCTAGCCCGGCAGTTCTTC. Its protein product is CSAQPGQGVLARQFF.